A single sample is the source of the 9 T cell receptor beta chains below, sequenced in a study of blood T cell repertoires in COVID-19. Libraries were prepared by immunoSEQ multiplex PCR; TCRdb keeps only in-frame clonotypes and omits some of them. This sample has 150,000 to 170,000 clones, with 75% to 95% found just once. The sequencing input was peripheral blood. The source of these receptors is a man between 45 and 60 years old with acute or convalescent COVID-19.

This clone was seen once. V is TRBV5-5 and J is TRBJ2-3; no reliable D call. The CDR3 runs 13 residues. The V and J ends lost 3 bases and 4 bases respectively, with 9 bases between them. Germline values: CDR1 SGHKS, CDR2 YYEKEE (reference sequence). The CDR3: CASSWAPPDTQYF. The CDR3 nucleotides read TGTGCCAGCAGCTGGGCCCCCCCAGATACGCAGTATTTT. The complete variable domain, with remaining parts taken from reference TRBV5-5 and TRBJ2-3, reads DAGVTQSPTHLIKTRGQQVTLRCSPISGHKSVSWYQQVLGQGPQFIFQYYEKEERGRGNFPDRFSARQFPNYSSELNVNALLLGDSALYLCASSWAPPDTQYFGPGTRLTVL.

The rearrangement joins TRBV5-1 to TRBJ2-3; D may be TRBD1 (6 bases). Germline loops: CDR1 SGHRS, CDR2 YFSETQ. CDR3 length: 14 amino acids. Trimming shortened V by 8 bases and J by 0 bases, and 13 bases separated the two germline ends. CDR3 sequence reads: CASARDTSTDTQYF. The CDR3 region has the DNA TGCGCCAGTGCCAGGGACACTAGCACAGATACGCAGTATTTT.

This rearrangement joins TRBV4-1 to TRBJ2-3; a weak D match, TRBD2 (5 bases). V lost 3 bases to trimming and J lost 4 bases, with 11 bases between them. The CDR3 length is 14 residues. Germline CDR1 is MGHRA and CDR2 is YSYEKL. Written as DNA, the CDR3 is TGCGCCAGCAGCCACCCTCCCGGGGCAGATACGCAGTATTTT. Residues: CASSHPPGADTQYF.

The genes are TRBV5-1 and TRBJ2-1; 10 nucleotides match TRBD1. Germline V CDR1 and CDR2: SGHRS, YFSETQ. The CDR3 sequence is 14 residues long. The V segment lost 1 base and the J segment 13 bases; nucleotides outside the gene matches: 8. DNA for the CDR3: TGCGCCAGCAGCTTGTCCGACAGGGGGCGGCCCCAGTTCTTC. Translating it yields CASSLSDRGRPQFF.

The V and J genes are TRBV7-2 and TRBJ2-7; 8 nucleotides match TRBD1. CDR3 length equals 14 residues. From germline, CDR1 is SGHTA and CDR2 FQGNSA. Trimming cost V 5 bases and J 2 bases; bases outside gene matches: 5. The CDR3 protein is CASSAGTGPYEQYV. In DNA, the CDR3 is TGTGCCAGCAGCGCGGGGACAGGACCCTACGAGCAGTACGTC.

The chain combines TRBV14 with TRBJ2-1; 16 bases match TRBD2. Losses at the gene ends were 1 base for V and 7 bases for J; bases not matched to a gene: 10. Germline-derived CDR1 and CDR2 are SGHDN and FVKESK. CDR3 length: 19 amino acids. The CDR3 here is CASSQVQTGTSGRGNEQFF. The CDR3 bases are TGTGCCAGCAGCCAAGTCCAGACCGGGACTAGCGGGAGGGGAAATGAGCAGTTCTTC.

J is TRBJ2-7 and V is TRBV15, with 9 nucleotides matching TRBD1. This CDR3 comprises 15 residues. V shed 5 bases, J shed 1 base, and the junction held 6 bases outside the gene matches. Germline V CDR1 and CDR2: LNHNV, YYDKDF (reference sequence). The CDR3 protein is CATSRDRVSSYEQYV. The CDR3, as DNA: TGTGCCACCAGCCGGGACAGGGTTAGTTCCTACGAGCAGTACGTC.

J is TRBJ2-2 and V is TRBV4-2, with D possibly being TRBD2 (5 bases). Trimming removed 2 bases from V and 3 bases from J, with 10 bases in between. The CDR3 is 15 amino acids. Looked up from germline, CDR1 is LGHNA and CDR2 is YNFKEQ. In DNA, the CDR3 is TGTGCCAGCAGCCAACGGGAAGGAGACACCGGGGAGCTGTTTTTT. Amino acids: CASSQREGDTGELFF.

The chain carries TRBV6-6 and TRBJ2-3; 11 bases are a match to TRBD2. Germline loops: CDR1 MNHNY, CDR2 SVGAGI (reference sequence). The CDR3 is 16 amino acids. V shed 4 bases and J 7 bases; nucleotides not matched to a gene: 10. Here the CDR3 reads CASSSLLAGVGHTQYF. The CDR3 DNA sequence: TGTGCCAGCAGTTCCCTACTAGCGGGGGTAGGCCATACGCAGTATTTT.